This T cell receptor (beta chain) was profiled in a study of blood T cell repertoires in COVID-19. Turning to the study itself: Acute and convalescent COVID-19 samples came from the United States, Italy and Spain. Sources were T cells, B-cell-depleted T cells, or PBMCs; the material itself was cDNA or gDNA.

Original analysis: The authors estimated nucleated cell counts from reference gene primer amplification. Data came from immunoSEQ multiplex PCR; TCRdb stores just in-frame clones and leaves some out. That table furnishes V, J and clone size, whereas the DNA furnished D and trimming. In the table there are 55,000 to 80,000 clones, more than 75% of which are singletons. With 0 bases removed from V and 0 bases from J, the gap between germline ends came to 6 bases. Germline lookup yields CDR1 SGHRS and CDR2 YFSETQ. The CDR3 runs to 14 residues. The chain employs TRBV5-1 and TRBJ1-1; D is ambiguous. Specimen: peripheral blood. The TCR originated in a human donor in a cohort sampled during active COVID-19. Here the CDR3 reads CASSLVQMNTEAFF. For the CDR3, the DNA is TGCGCCAGCAGCTTGGTTCAGATGAACACTGAAGCTTTCTTT.